This T cell receptor beta chain was identified during a study of blood T cell repertoires in COVID-19. About the research overall: Specimens from acute and convalescent COVID-19 originated in the United States, Italy and Spain. PBMCs, B-cell-depleted T cells, or T cells provided the cDNA or gDNA that made up the material.

In the original analysis: Reference gene primer amplification in the assay estimated nucleated cell counts. The table came from immunoSEQ multiplex PCR; TCRdb's copy has only in-frame clones and leaves some out. From that table come the V and J calls and clone size; the DNA was used to work out D and trimming. The data show approximately 390,000 clones, around 87% seen once. This clone was seen once. Seattle-derived patients entered the study during active infection and were followed longitudinally. The germline gives CDR1 SNHLY, CDR2 FYNNEI. V gave up 6 bases and J gave up 8 bases, with 16 bases separating them. The CDR3 runs to 14 residues.

Sample: peripheral blood. The TCR comes from a woman aged 55-70 years with COVID-19, enrolled during active disease. The V call is TRBV2, the J call TRBJ1-4; a weak D match, TRBD1 (5 bases). The CDR3 DNA is TGTGCCAGCAGCGCGAACGGGGGACGGGAAAAACTGTTTTTT. Translation gives CASSANGGREKLFF.